This T cell receptor (beta chain) was captured by sequencing in a study of neurological immune-mediated disorders. General study findings and limits: CDR3 amino acid sequences of expanded clones were not shared across subjects, a result suggesting private repertoires in all groups.

Time point defined: longitudinal time-point 1 (baseline). J lost 4 bases, V lost 2 bases, and 6 bases had no gene match. There are 15 residues in the CDR3. Germline V gives CDR1 SGHRS, CDR2 YFSETQ. The cDNA came from 5'RACE with 10-nucleotide random UMIs. Every sequencing run generated over 170 million TCR-beta sequences from 15-18 subjects. Via MiXCR, TCRdb re-called the 5' RACE reads, giving one row per CDR3 protein. The table records 71,000 or so distinct CDR3 sequences, around 13% of them present only once. Of note for this clonotype: What it recognizes is unknown.

What was sequenced was PBMCs. This receptor was taken from a female donor with HTLV-1-associated myelopathy (HAM/TSP). The V call is TRBV5-1, the J call TRBJ2-5; 9 bases map to TRBD1. Here the CDR3 reads CASSFFATGGETQYF. In DNA form, the CDR3 reads TGCGCCAGCAGCTTTTTCGCGACAGGGGGAGAGACCCAGTACTTC. The whole variable domain, filled in from reference TRBV5-1 and TRBJ2-5, reads KAGVTQTPRYLIKTRGQQVTLSCSPISGHRSVSWYQQTPGQGLQFLFEYFSETQRNKGNFPGRFSGRQFSNSRSEMNVSTLELGDSALYLCASSFFATGGETQYFGPGTRLLVL.